This T cell receptor beta chain comes out of a study of CD8 T cells in Susac syndrome. Random hexamers were used to reverse transcribe roughly 0.45 to 1 ug of RNA. Amplification of TCR beta CDR3 across 54 Vbeta and 13 Jbeta was performed with immunoSEQ multiplex PCR. Using its own MiXCR run on the immunoSEQ multiplex PCR reads, TCRdb lists one record per CDR3 protein. The repertoire holds about 210,000 distinct CDR3 sequences, with 90% to 95% as singletons. This CDR3 spans 13 amino acids. V was cut by 1 base and J by 6 bases, with 7 bases left in between. From germline, CDR1 is SGHRS and CDR2 YFSETQ. High-throughput TCR beta sequencing covered peripheral CD8+ and CD4+ T cells. Through negative isolation, CD4+ and CD8+ T cells were obtained, while TEMRA cells were enriched using FACS.

Sequenced: CD4+ T cells from PBMCs. The chain employs TRBV5-1 and TRBJ2-2; D might be TRBD1 (5 bases). The TCR was taken from a human donor in good health. Here the CDR3 reads CASSLSGPGELFF. Written as DNA, the CDR3 is TGCGCCAGCAGCTTGTCAGGGCCCGGGGAGCTGTTTTTT. The variable domain in full, completed from reference TRBV5-1 and TRBJ2-2, reads KAGVTQTPRYLIKTRGQQVTLSCSPISGHRSVSWYQQTPGQGLQFLFEYFSETQRNKGNFPGRFSGRQFSNSRSEMNVSTLELGDSALYLCASSLSGPGELFFGEGSRLTVL.